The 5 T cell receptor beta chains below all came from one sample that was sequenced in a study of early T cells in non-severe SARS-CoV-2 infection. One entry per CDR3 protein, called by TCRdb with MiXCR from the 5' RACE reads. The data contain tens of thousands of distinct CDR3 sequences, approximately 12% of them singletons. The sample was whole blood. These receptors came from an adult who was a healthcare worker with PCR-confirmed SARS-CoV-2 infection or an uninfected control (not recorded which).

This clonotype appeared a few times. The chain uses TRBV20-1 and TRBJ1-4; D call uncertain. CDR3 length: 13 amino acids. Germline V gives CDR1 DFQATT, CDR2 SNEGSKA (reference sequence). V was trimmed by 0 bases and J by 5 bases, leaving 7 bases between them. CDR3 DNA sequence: TGCAGTGCTAGAGAAGCAGCGAATGAAAAACTGTTTTTT. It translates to CSAREAANEKLFF.

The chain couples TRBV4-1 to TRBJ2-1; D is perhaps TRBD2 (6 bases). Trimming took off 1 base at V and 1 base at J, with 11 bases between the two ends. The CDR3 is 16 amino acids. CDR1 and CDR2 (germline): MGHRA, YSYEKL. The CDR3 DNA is TGCGCCAGCAGCCAAGGATTGGGGACTTCCTACAATGAGCAGTTCTTC. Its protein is CASSQGLGTSYNEQFF.

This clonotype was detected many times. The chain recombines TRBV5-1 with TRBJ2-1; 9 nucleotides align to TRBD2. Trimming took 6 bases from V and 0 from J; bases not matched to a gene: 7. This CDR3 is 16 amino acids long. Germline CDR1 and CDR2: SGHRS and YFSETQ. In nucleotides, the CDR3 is TGCGCCAGCAATGCTCTAGCGGGGAGCTCCTACAATGAGCAGTTCTTC. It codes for CASNALAGSSYNEQFF.

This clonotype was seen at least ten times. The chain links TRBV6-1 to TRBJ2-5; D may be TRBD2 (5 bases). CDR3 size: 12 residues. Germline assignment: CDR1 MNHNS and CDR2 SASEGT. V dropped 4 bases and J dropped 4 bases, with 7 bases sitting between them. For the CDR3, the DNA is TGTGCCAGCAGTGTTCGGGGAGAGACCCAGTACTTC. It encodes CASSVRGETQYF.

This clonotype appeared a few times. The CDR3 loop reads CAMGADSNTGELFF. CDR3 DNA: TGTGCCATGGGGGCGGACAGCAACACCGGGGAGCTGTTTTTT. The chain joins TRBV12-3 or TRBV12-4 to TRBJ2-2; D might be TRBD1 (6 bases). This CDR3 has 14 amino acids. The V gene lost 10 bases and the J gene lost 2 bases, with 14 bases spanning the gap.